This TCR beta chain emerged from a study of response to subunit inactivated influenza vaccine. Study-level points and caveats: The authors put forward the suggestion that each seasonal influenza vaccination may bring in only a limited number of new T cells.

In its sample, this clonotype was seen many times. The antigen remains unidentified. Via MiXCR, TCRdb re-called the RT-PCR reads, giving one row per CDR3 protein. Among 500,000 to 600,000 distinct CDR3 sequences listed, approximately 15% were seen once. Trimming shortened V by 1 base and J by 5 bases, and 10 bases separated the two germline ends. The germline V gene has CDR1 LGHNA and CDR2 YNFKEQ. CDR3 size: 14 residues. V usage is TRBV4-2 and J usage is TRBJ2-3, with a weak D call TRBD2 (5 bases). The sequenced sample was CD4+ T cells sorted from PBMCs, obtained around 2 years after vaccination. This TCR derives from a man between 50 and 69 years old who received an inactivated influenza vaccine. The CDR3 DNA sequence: TGTGCCAGCAGCCAAGTGAGAGGGAGAGATACGCAGTATTTT. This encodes CASSQVRGRDTQYF.